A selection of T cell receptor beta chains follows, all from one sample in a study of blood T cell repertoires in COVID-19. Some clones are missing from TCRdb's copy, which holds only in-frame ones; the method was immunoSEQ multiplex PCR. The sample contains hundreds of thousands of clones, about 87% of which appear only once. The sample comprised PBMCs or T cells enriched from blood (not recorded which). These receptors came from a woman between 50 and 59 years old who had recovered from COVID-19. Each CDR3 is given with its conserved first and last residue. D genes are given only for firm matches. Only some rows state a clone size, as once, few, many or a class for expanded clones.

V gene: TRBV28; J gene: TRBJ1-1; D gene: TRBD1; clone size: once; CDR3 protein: CASSYGTGGLTEAFF; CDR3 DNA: TGTGCCAGCAGCTACGGGACAGGGGGCCTGACTGAAGCTTTCTTT
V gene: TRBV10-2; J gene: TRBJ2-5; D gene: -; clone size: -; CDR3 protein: CASSDMGGRETQYF; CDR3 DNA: TGCGCCAGCAGTGATATGGGGGGAAGGGAGACCCAGTACTTC
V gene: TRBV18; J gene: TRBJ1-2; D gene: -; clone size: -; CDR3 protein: CASSPDIRGGGYTF; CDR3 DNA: TGTGCCAGCTCACCCGACATCAGGGGTGGTGGCTACACCTTC
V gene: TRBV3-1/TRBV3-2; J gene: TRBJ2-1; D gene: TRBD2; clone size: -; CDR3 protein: CASSQVVLAGRTNNEQFF; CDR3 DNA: TGTGCCAGCAGCCAAGTGGTATTAGCGGGCCGGACCAACAATGAGCAGTTCTTC
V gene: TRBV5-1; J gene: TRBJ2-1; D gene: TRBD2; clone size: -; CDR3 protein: CASSPEGTTKQFF; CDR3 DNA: TGCGCCAGCAGCCCCGAAGGGACTACAAAGCAGTTCTTC
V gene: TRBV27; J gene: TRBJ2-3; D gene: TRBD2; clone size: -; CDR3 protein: CASSSQGLAENTQYF; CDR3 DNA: TGTGCCAGCAGTTCCCAAGGACTAGCTGAGAATACGCAGTATTTT
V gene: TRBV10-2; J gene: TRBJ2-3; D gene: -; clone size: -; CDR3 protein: CASSESRGTDTQYF; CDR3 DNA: TGCGCCAGCAGTGAGTCAAGGGGGACAGATACGCAGTATTTT
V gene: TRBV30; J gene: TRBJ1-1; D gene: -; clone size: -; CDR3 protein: CACEKERESTEAFF; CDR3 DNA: TGTGCCTGTGAGAAGGAAAGGGAGTCCACTGAAGCTTTCTTT
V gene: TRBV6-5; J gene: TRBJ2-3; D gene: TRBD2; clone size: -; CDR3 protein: CASSDLAGSSDTQYF; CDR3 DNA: TGTGCCAGCAGCGACCTAGCGGGGTCTTCAGATACGCAGTATTTT
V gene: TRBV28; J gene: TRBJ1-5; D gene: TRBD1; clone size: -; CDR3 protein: CASRLDRGNQPQHF; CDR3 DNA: TGTGCCAGCAGGTTAGACAGGGGAAATCAGCCCCAGCATTTT
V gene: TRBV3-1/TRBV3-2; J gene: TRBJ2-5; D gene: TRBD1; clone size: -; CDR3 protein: CASSQWDRGQETQYF; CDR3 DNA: TGTGCCAGCAGCCAATGGGACAGGGGCCAAGAGACCCAGTACTTC
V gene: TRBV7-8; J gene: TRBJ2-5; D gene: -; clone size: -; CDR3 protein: CASSFPSWAPGQETQYF; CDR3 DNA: TGTGCCAGCAGCTTTCCCTCATGGGCGCCGGGACAAGAGACCCAGTACTTC